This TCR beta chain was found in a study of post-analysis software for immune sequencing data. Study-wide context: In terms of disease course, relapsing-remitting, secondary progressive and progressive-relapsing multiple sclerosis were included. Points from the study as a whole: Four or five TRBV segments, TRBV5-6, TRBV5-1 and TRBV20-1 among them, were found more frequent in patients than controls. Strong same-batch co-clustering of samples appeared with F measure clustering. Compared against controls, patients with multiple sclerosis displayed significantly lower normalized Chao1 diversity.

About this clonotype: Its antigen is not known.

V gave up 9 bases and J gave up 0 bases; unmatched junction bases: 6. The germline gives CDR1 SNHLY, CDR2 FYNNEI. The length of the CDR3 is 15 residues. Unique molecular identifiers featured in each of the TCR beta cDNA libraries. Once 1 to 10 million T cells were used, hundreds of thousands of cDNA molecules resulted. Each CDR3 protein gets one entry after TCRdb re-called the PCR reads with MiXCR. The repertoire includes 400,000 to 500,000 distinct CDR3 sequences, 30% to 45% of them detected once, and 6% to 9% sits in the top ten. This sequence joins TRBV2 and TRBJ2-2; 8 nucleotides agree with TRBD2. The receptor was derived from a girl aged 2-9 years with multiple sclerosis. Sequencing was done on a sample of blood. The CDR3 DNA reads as TGTGCCAGTCAAGCGGGGGACACGAACACCGGGGAGCTGTTTTTT. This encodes CASQAGDTNTGELFF.